This T cell receptor (beta chain) was found in a study of T cell repertoires in cytomegalovirus infection (dated by TCRdb to 2018 to 2020). Background for the entire study: Alongside well-studied HLA-B-restricted epitopes, the peptide stimulations were aimed at recently identified HLA-C-restricted CMV epitopes, whose presentation resists viral immunomodulation. Because public TCR beta signatures pointed to carriage of CMV infection together with the matching HLA type, the HLA type of each donor mattered for the analysis. What the study reported, not specific to this receptor: The ex vivo response was dominated by HLA-C-restricted CMV-specific TCR beta clonotypes, and the single most frequent clonotype in two of eight donors was supplied by these HLA-C-restricted clonotypes. Carriers of CMV infection plus the relevant HLA type were discriminated by the cumulative frequency of public TCR beta family members in the study cohort and in an independent roughly 380-donor cohort.

What this sample's treatment or condition label stands for: in vitro stimulation with specific CMV peptide epitopes to enrich CMV-specific T cells. The junction carries 5 bases between V and J, which are trimmed by 5 bases and 3 bases respectively. From the germline V gene (reference sequence), CDR1 is SEHNR and CDR2 is FQNEAQ. The CDR3 measures 11 amino acids from cysteine to valine. Of the read, only the CDR3 DNA is kept; its 33 bases are in frame from base 1. Regarding this clonotype: Its specific antigen is unknown. No base qualities exist here, and no much larger clone lies one base off it.

The reads were generated on an Illumina HiSeq 1500. The public reads were run again by TCRdb, first through fastp at Q25 and then through MiXCR, and only productive beta chains were kept. Entries are consolidated by CDR3 protein sequence, retaining the most common genes and DNA. The sample yields a few hundred thousand distinct CDR3 sequences; about 35% were counted once. The ten largest clones take up around an eighth of the sample. The sequences come from cultured PBMCs, collected from culture after CMV antigen stimulation. The TCR sequence derives from a human donor in good health (CMV status not recorded). Some clones in this sample may be carry-over from other donors' samples. This chain joins TRBV7-9 to TRBJ2-7; the D segment cannot be called with confidence. The DNA sequence is given as TGTGCCAGCAGCGGGGACTACGAGCAGTACGTC. This sequence encodes CASSGDYEQYV.